The 20 T cell receptor beta chains below all came from one sample that was sequenced in a study of T cells after yellow fever vaccination. Each CDR3 protein is one row after TCRdb ran MiXCR on the 5' RACE reads. The sample has a few hundred thousand distinct CDR3 sequences; roughly 6.3% are singletons. This sample comprised CD4+ T cells sorted from PBMCs, obtained on the day of the yellow fever booster vaccination. These receptors all come from a man younger than 45 who received the YFV17D yellow fever vaccine.

This clonotype was detected only a few times. The rearrangement links TRBV28 to TRBJ2-3; perhaps D is TRBD1 or TRBD2 (5 bases each). Germline V gene sequence: CDR1 MDHEN, CDR2 SYDVKM. Trimming removed 10 bases from V and 5 bases from J, with 19 bases in between. There are 14 residues in the CDR3. In DNA, the CDR3 is TGTGCCACCGGTTGGGGGAGTACGAAAGATACGCAGTATTTT. It yields the protein CATGWGSTKDTQYF.

V and J are TRBV6-6 and TRBJ2-2; the D is unclear. In germline, CDR1 is MNHNY, CDR2 SVGAGI (reference sequence). Between the trimmed V and J ends, which lost 7 bases and 2 bases, there was a span of 8 bases. This CDR3 has 13 amino acids. The CDR3 spells CASTVVNTGELFF. The CDR3 DNA is TGTGCCAGCACGGTTGTTAACACCGGGGAGCTGTTTTTT.

This chain uses TRBV4-1 with TRBJ1-6; D call uncertain. Germline V gene lookup returns CDR1 MGHRA and CDR2 YSYEKL. V was pared by 6 bases and J by 0 bases, with 9 bases between. CDR3 length: 15 amino acids. The DNA for the CDR3 is TGCGCCAGCAGAACACAGAGCTCCTATAATTCACCCCTCCACTTT. Its protein product is CASRTQSSYNSPLHF.

This clonotype was seen ten or more times. The chain links TRBV5-1 to TRBJ2-5; 7 nucleotides agree with TRBD1. CDR3 length equals 14 residues. The ends lost 0 bases at V and 2 bases at J; junction bases unmatched: 1. Looked up from germline, CDR1 is SGHRS and CDR2 is YFSETQ. The CDR3 loop is CASSLGDRQETQYF. CDR3 nucleotides: TGCGCCAGCAGCTTGGGGGACAGACAAGAGACCCAGTACTTC.

The CDR3 sequence is CASSLGTGVSNEQFF. CDR3 sequence (DNA): TGTGCCAGCAGCTTAGGGACAGGGGTGTCCAATGAGCAGTTCTTC. J is TRBJ2-1 and V is TRBV7-2; 9 bases agree with TRBD1. This CDR3 has 15 amino acids. V shed 1 base and J 6 bases; nucleotides not matched to a gene: 4. Germline V gene data show CDR1 as SGHTA and CDR2 as FQGNSA.

This clonotype was seen repeatedly, ten times or more. The rearrangement uses TRBV20-1 and TRBJ2-2; 12 bases are shared with TRBD2. CDR3 length: 17 residues. CDR1 is DFQATT, CDR2 SNEGSKA, per germline (reference sequence). The trim removed 3 bases at V and 2 bases at J, leaving 7 bases unmatched. CDR3 coding DNA: TGCAGTGCTAGCCTGGCTAGCGGGAGGGGTAACACCGGGGAGCTGTTTTTT. This encodes CSASLASGRGNTGELFF.

This clonotype was detected ten times or more. CDR3 DNA sequence: TGCGCCAGCAGCCGGACTAGCGGCTACACCTACAATGAGCAGTTCTTC. This translates into CASSRTSGYTYNEQFF. This rearrangement joins TRBV5-1 to TRBJ2-1; TRBD2 matches at 10 bases. Germline values: CDR1 SGHRS, CDR2 YFSETQ. This CDR3 comprises 16 residues. V was clipped by 4 bases and J by 2 bases; unmatched bases: 6.

In this sample, this clonotype turned up many times. V is TRBV10-3 and J is TRBJ2-7, with no clear D. The germline CDR1 and CDR2 sequences are ENHRY and SYGVKD. This CDR3 region has 11 residues. The ends were cut back, 3 bases at V and 4 bases at J, with 4 bases in the middle. In nucleotides, the CDR3 is TGTGCCATCAGTGACTCATACGAGCAGTACTTC. It is translated as CAISDSYEQYF.

This rearrangement joins TRBV9 to TRBJ2-5; D ambiguous. The CDR3 runs 15 residues. Germline V gives CDR1 SGDLS, CDR2 YYNGEE. Trimming stripped 3 bases from V and 5 bases from J, with 17 bases between. CDR3 in amino acids: CASSEGPQGVETQYF. The CDR3 DNA reads TGTGCCAGCAGCGAGGGCCCCCAAGGAGTGGAGACCCAGTACTTC.

This clonotype has a handful of counts. The rearrangement uses TRBV20-1 and TRBJ2-3; 7 nucleotides agree with TRBD2. This CDR3 region has 15 residues. Losses at the gene ends were 5 bases for V and 4 bases for J; bases not matched to a gene: 12. Germline CDR1 and CDR2: DFQATT and SNEGSKA (reference sequence). CDR3 bases: TGCAGTGCTGGGGGGAGGGCGACGGGTCCAGATACGCAGTATTTT. As protein: CSAGGRATGPDTQYF.

This clonotype was recorded many times. V and J are TRBV4-3 and TRBJ2-3; 9 positions agree with TRBD2. With V trimmed by 0 bases and J by 2 bases, 3 bases remained unmatched. This CDR3 comprises 16 residues. Germline loops: CDR1 LGHNA, CDR2 YSLEER. This CDR3 is CASSQDGTSLTDTQYF. In DNA, the CDR3 is TGCGCCAGCAGCCAAGACGGGACTAGCCTCACAGATACGCAGTATTTT.

A few counts support this clonotype. CDR3 sequence reads: CASSPPSGTSGNAGELFF. The DNA for the CDR3 is TGTGCCAGCAGCCCACCTTCCGGGACTAGCGGGAATGCCGGGGAGCTGTTTTTT. V usage is TRBV11-1 and J usage is TRBJ2-2; the match to TRBD2 covers 13 bases. Trimming at V came to 5 bases and at J to 6 bases, leaving 12 bases not matched to a gene. CDR1 is SGHAT, CDR2 FQDESV, per germline (reference sequence). The CDR3 length is 18 residues.

In its sample, this clonotype was seen a few times. The chain carries TRBV4-2 and TRBJ2-1; TRBD2 matches 7 bases. Germline V gives CDR1 LGHNA, CDR2 YNFKEQ. This CDR3 is 17 amino acids long. V shed 0 bases, J shed 10 bases, and the junction held 15 bases outside the gene matches. The CDR3 loop is CASSQDLGGRAVGEQFF. The CDR3, as DNA: TGTGCCAGCAGCCAAGATCTGGGAGGGAGGGCCGTAGGAGAGCAGTTCTTC.

This clonotype was seen a handful of times. The chain couples TRBV2 to TRBJ1-2; unclear D gene. This CDR3 has 14 amino acids. V gave up 6 bases and J gave up 5 bases, with 16 bases separating them. CDR1 and CDR2 (germline): SNHLY, FYNNEI. The CDR3 DNA is TGTGCCAGCAGCGCTACTGGGGTCGGGTATGGCTACACCTTC. It specifies CASSATGVGYGYTF.

This clonotype was picked up many times. The chain carries TRBV5-1 and TRBJ2-5; no firm D call. Per the germline V gene, CDR1 is SGHRS and CDR2 is YFSETQ. The CDR3 loop spans 15 amino acids. The V and J ends lost 2 bases and 4 bases respectively, with 15 bases between them. The CDR3 bases are TGCGCCAGCAGCTTCACGGTCGCTGGCGGAGAGACCCAGTACTTC. It encodes CASSFTVAGGETQYF.

This clonotype was recorded at least ten times. The CDR3 is CASSLRLDRNEQFF. The CDR3 nucleotides are TGTGCCAGCAGCCTTAGACTAGACCGAAATGAGCAGTTCTTC. The chain uses TRBV12-3 or TRBV12-4 and TRBJ2-1; the D gene is possibly TRBD2 (6 bases). The CDR3 covers 14 residues. V lost 6 bases and J 7 bases, leaving 16 bases between the germline ends.

This clonotype was seen ten or more times. This rearrangement joins TRBV6-1 to TRBJ2-7; 8 nucleotides match TRBD1. This CDR3 is 14 amino acids long. Germline trimming cut 5 bases from V and 7 bases from J; bases unmatched to any gene: 10. Looked up from germline, CDR1 is MNHNS and CDR2 is SASEGT. CDR3 nucleotides: TGTGCCAGCAGTCCCAGGGGGCACTTTCATGAGCAGTACTTC. This encodes CASSPRGHFHEQYF.

The chain uses TRBV6-1 and TRBJ2-5; D unclear. Per the germline V gene, CDR1 is MNHNS and CDR2 is SASEGT. The CDR3 contains 14 residues. Trimming removed 5 bases at V and 2 bases at J, with 12 bases between. The CDR3 spells CASSRTEIQETQYF. In DNA form, the CDR3 reads TGTGCCAGCAGTCGGACGGAGATACAAGAGACCCAGTACTTC.

This clonotype was found a few times. V gene TRBV7-9 combines with J gene TRBJ2-1, with 10 bases matching TRBD2. The junction had 9 bases not matched to a gene; V was cut back by 11 bases and J by 5 bases. The CDR3 is 14 amino acids. CDR1 is SEHNR and CDR2 is FQNEAQ in the germline V gene (reference sequence). In DNA, the CDR3 is TGTGCCGGGGGGGCTAGCGGGAGACACAATGAGCAGTTCTTC. Its translation: CAGGASGRHNEQFF. The full variable domain, rest sourced from reference TRBV7-9 and TRBJ2-1, is DTGVSQNPRHKITKRGQNVTFRCDPISEHNRLYWYRQTLGQGPEFLTYFQNEAQLEKSRLLSDRFSAERPKGSFSTLEIQRTEQGDSAMYLCAGGASGRHNEQFFGPGTRLTVL.

This clonotype was seen a few times. This chain connects TRBV5-4 to TRBJ2-1; the match to TRBD2 covers 11 bases. Trimming cost V 4 bases and J 8 bases; bases outside gene matches: 14. The CDR3 runs 17 residues. The V gene's germline CDR1 is SGHNT and CDR2 YYREEE (reference sequence). The CDR3, as DNA: TGTGCCAGCAGCATCCTTGTGGTAGCGGGAGGGCCTGATGAGCAGTTCTTC. Translation gives CASSILVVAGGPDEQFF.